This is a list of T cell receptor beta chains from one sample in a study of CXCR3-negative and CXCR3-positive naive CD8 T cells. Each CDR3 protein gets one entry in TCRdb, which reprocessed the 5' RACE reads and gives no DNA. The sample includes under 75,000 distinct CDR3 sequences. Sequencing used naive CXCR3- CD8+ T cells from blood. Receptors originate from a human donor in good health. Some clones in this sample may be carry-over from other donors' samples. The CDR3 runs from the conserved cysteine through the conserved F or W. The order of the fields is CDR3 protein, J gene, V gene.

CSVEDSTGVGYRDTEAFF TRBJ1-1 TRBV29-1
CASSLRGTNPLYNEQFF TRBJ2-1 TRBV13
CASSLTGGFTDTQYF TRBJ2-3 TRBV27
CASSSGGALHEQYF TRBJ2-7 TRBV6-6
CASSPGVAGGPYNEQFF TRBJ2-1 TRBV4-2
CSARGETSGLGTGELFF TRBJ2-2 TRBV20-1
CASSTGGVESYNEQFF TRBJ2-1 TRBV6-6
CASTTGGMNEQFF TRBJ2-1 TRBV2
CSAKSLTGPDYEQYF TRBJ2-7 TRBV20-1
CASRNPGTSGGAGNEQFF TRBJ2-1 TRBV12-3/TRBV12-4
CASSPFGAGDTQYF TRBJ2-3 TRBV11-3
CASSYDPLSYNEQFF TRBJ2-1 TRBV6-2/TRBV6-3
CASSLVQFEQFF TRBJ2-1 TRBV7-8
CASSPQQGYEAFF TRBJ1-1 TRBV7-3
CSASDPGNLSTDTQYF TRBJ2-3 TRBV20-1
CASSFTRPQETQYF TRBJ2-5 TRBV28
CASRTGSYEQYF TRBJ2-7 TRBV19
CSVVAALAGEYEQYF TRBJ2-7 TRBV29-1
CASSIAGGTYFNQPQHF TRBJ1-5 TRBV19
CASSLPWSGGASDTQYF TRBJ2-3 TRBV5-1
CASSRILAGSYEQYF TRBJ2-7 TRBV7-2
CASSFLQGKNIQYF TRBJ2-4 TRBV5-5
CASSPIGTGAYEQYF TRBJ2-7 TRBV12-3/TRBV12-4
CASSSQVDQYF TRBJ2-5 TRBV7-8
CSARPRDFREKLFF TRBJ1-4 TRBV20-1
CASSFTGSNQPQHF TRBJ1-5 TRBV11-2
CASSLLPEDEQYF TRBJ2-7 TRBV5-5
CASSFRGTSYNEQFF TRBJ2-1 TRBV28
CSVALRLNEQFF TRBJ2-1 TRBV29-1
CSAKGPEDEQFF TRBJ2-1 TRBV20-1
CASSYFSVLNNEQFF TRBJ2-1 TRBV6-2/TRBV6-3
CASSLGAGATEAFF TRBJ1-1 TRBV5-6
CASGPDACKSNYGYTF TRBJ1-2 TRBV21-1
CASSEGISGGAEEETQYF TRBJ2-5 TRBV5-1
CSASAPNMLDYGYTF TRBJ1-2 TRBV20-1
CASSLPGTGAYEQYF TRBJ2-7 TRBV7-2
CASSIQGANTEAFF TRBJ1-1 TRBV7-9
CASSSRTSSEETQYF TRBJ2-5 TRBV12-3/TRBV12-4
CASSQESGQGYYEQYF TRBJ2-7 TRBV4-3
CSARISARYGYTF TRBJ1-2 TRBV20-1
CASSPGTSGDWGTQYF TRBJ2-5 TRBV12-3/TRBV12-4
CSVVGRDNNEQFF TRBJ2-1 TRBV29-1
CASSLARSMNTEAFF TRBJ1-1 TRBV7-8
CAISESEGSGANVLTF TRBJ2-6 TRBV10-3